This section outlines one T cell receptor beta chain sequence together with its context. Its antigen is undetermined. This sample was included in a study of cytomegalovirus exposure and HLA in healthy donors. Study at large: A prior analysis found roughly 110 million unique TCR beta sequences from about 179 million T cells.

Whole-study findings and limits: In a later analysis, common viral pathogens appeared linked to several of the most significant clusters. HLA alleles showed associations with about 17,000 TCR beta sequences in a later analysis, at a 0.05 false discovery rate.

60 Vbeta and 13 Jbeta primers were used in PCR. Assay used: immunoSEQ multiplex PCR; TCRdb lists only in-frame clones, some missing. This sample contains about 170,000 clones. Trimming stripped 2 bases from V and 1 base from J, with 8 bases between. CDR1 and CDR2 (germline): MNHEY, SVGAGI. This CDR3 spans 14 amino acids. This sequence joins TRBV6-5 and TRBJ1-1; D not resolved. The clonotype originates from a woman aged 18-29 years in good health and CMV-seropositive. Sequenced input: PBMCs. The CDR3 spells CASSYLQKNTEAFF. The CDR3 DNA reads as TGTGCCAGCAGTTACCTACAGAAGAACACTGAAGCTTTCTTT.